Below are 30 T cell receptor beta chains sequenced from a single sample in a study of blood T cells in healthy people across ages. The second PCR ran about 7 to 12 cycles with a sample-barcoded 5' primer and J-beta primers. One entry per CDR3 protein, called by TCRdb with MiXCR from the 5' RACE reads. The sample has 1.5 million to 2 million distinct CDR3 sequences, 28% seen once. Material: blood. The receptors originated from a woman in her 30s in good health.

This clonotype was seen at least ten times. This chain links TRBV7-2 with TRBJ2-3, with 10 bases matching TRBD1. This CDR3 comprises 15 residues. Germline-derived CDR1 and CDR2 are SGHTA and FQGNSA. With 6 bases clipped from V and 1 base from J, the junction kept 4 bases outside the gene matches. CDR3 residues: CASSRQGAGTDTQYF. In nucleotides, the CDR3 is TGTGCCAGCAGTCGACAGGGGGCTGGCACAGATACGCAGTATTTT.

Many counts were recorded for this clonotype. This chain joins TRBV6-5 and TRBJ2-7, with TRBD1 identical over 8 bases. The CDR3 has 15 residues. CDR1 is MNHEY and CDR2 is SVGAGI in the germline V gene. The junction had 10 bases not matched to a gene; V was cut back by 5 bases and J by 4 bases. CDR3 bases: TGTGCCAGCAGTGGAACAGGGGGAGCCTCGTACGAGCAGTACTTC. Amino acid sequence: CASSGTGGASYEQYF.

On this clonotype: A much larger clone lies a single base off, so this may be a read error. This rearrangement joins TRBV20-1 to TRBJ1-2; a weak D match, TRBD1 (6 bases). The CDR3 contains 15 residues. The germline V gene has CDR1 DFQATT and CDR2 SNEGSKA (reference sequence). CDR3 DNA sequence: TGCAGTCCCTTGTCCGGGGGCGAGGCTAACAATGGCTACACCTTC. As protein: CSPLSGGEANNGYTF.

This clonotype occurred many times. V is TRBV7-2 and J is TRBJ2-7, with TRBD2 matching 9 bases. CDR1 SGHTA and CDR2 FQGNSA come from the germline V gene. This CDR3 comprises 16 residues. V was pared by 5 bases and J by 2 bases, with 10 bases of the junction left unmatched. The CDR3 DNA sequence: TGTGCCAGCAGCCCGTCTAGCGGGATTAAAGCCTACGAGCAGTACTTC. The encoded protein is CASSPSSGIKAYEQYF. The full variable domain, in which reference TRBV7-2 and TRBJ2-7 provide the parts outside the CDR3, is GAGVSQSPSNKVTEKGKDVELRCDPISGHTALYWYRQSLGQGLEFLIYFQGNSAPDKSGLPSDRFSAERTGGSVSTLTIQRTQQEDSAVYLCASSPSSGIKAYEQYFGPGTRLTVT.

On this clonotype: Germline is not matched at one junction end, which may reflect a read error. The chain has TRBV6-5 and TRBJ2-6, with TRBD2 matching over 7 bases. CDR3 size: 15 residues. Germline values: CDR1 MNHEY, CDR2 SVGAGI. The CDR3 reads CVSGVRGAGANVLTF. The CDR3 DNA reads TGTGTCAGCGGAGTCCGGGGGGCTGGGGCCAACGTCCTGACTTTC.

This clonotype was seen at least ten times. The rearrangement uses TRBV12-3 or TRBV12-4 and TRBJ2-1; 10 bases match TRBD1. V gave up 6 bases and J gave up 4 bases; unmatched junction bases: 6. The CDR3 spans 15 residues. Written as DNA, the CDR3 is TGTGCCAGCAGGTCGGGGACAGGGGTTTACAATGAGCAGTTCTTC. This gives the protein CASRSGTGVYNEQFF.

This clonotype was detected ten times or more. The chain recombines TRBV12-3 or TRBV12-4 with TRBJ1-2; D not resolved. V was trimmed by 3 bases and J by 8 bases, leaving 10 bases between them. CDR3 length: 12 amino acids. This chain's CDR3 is CASSFIIGGYTF. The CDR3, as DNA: TGTGCCAGCAGTTTTATTATTGGGGGCTACACCTTC.

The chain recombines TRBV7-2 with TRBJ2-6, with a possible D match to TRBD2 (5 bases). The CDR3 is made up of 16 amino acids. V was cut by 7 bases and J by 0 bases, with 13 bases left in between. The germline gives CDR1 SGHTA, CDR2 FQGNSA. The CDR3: CASTIRRASGANVLTF. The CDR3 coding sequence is TGTGCCAGCACCATCCGGCGGGCCTCTGGGGCCAACGTCCTGACTTTC.

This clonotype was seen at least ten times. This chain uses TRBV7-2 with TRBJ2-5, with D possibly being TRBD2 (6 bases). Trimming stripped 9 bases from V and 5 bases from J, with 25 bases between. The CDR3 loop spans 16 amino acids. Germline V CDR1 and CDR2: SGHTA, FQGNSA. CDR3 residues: CASTTDGGGRWETQYF. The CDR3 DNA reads TGTGCCAGTACTACAGATGGAGGAGGGCGTTGGGAGACCCAGTACTTC.

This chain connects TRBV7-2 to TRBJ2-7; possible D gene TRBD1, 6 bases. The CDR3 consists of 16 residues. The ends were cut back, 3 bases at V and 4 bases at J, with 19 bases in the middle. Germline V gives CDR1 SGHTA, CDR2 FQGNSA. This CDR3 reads CASSFLHAGVVYEQYF. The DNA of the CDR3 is TGTGCCAGCAGCTTCCTACACGCAGGGGTCGTTTACGAGCAGTACTTC.

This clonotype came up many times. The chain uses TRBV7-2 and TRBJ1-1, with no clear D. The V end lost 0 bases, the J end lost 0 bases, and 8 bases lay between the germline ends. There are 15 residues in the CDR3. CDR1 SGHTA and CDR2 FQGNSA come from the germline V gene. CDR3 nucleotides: TGTGCCAGCAGCTTAGCGGCCCAGATGAACACTGAAGCTTTCTTT. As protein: CASSLAAQMNTEAFF.

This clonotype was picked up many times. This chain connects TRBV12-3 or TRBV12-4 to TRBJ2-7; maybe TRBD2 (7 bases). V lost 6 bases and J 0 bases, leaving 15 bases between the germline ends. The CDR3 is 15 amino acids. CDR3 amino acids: CASSPVGGRSYEQYF. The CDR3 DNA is TGTGCCAGCAGCCCGGTCGGGGGGCGCTCCTACGAGCAGTACTTC.

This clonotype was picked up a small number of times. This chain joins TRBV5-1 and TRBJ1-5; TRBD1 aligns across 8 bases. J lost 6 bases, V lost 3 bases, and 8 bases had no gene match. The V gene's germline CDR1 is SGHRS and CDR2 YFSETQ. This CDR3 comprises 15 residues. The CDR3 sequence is CASSSQGAQGQPQHF. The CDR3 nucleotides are TGCGCCAGCAGCTCCCAGGGGGCGCAGGGTCAGCCCCAGCATTTT.

The DNA of the CDR3 is TGCGCCAGCAGCCTCCAGGGGTACGACACTGAAGCTTTCTTT. Translated, it gives CASSLQGYDTEAFF. The V call is TRBV4-3, the J call TRBJ1-1; D perhaps matches TRBD1 (6 bases). CDR3 length: 14 amino acids. Germline V CDR1 and CDR2: LGHNA, YSLEER. V lost 4 bases and J 3 bases, leaving 12 bases between the germline ends.

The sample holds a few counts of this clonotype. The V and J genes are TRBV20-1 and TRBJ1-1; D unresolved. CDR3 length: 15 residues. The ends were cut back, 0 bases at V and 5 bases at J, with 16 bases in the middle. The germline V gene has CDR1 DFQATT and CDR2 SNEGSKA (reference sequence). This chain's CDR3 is CSARDPWAGRTEAFF. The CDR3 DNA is TGCAGTGCTAGAGATCCCTGGGCTGGGAGGACTGAAGCTTTCTTT.

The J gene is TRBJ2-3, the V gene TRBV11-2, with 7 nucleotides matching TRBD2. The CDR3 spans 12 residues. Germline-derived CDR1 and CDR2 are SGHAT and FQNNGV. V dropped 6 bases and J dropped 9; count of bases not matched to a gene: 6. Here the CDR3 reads CASSFPGGTQYF. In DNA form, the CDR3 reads TGTGCCAGCAGTTTCCCGGGGGGAACGCAGTATTTT.

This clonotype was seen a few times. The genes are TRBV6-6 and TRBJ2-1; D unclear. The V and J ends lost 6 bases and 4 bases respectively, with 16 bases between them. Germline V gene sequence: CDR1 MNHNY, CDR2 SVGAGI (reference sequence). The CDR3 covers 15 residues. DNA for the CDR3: TGTGCCAGCAGCTCCTTCCCCGCCCCTTACAATGAGCAGTTCTTC. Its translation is CASSSFPAPYNEQFF.

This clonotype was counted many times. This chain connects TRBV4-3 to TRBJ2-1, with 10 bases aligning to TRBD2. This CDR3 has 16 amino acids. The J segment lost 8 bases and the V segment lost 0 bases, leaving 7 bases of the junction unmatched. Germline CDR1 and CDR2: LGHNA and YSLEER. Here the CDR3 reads CASSQDLAGGRDEQFF. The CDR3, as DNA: TGCGCCAGCAGCCAAGATTTAGCGGGAGGCCGTGATGAGCAGTTCTTC.

This chain's CDR3 is CASSYGLAVETQYF. CDR3 nucleotide sequence: TGTGCCAGCAGTTATGGGCTAGCGGTGGAGACCCAGTACTTC. The genes are TRBV6-6 and TRBJ2-5, with 7 bases aligning to TRBD2. V dropped 3 bases and J dropped 5; count of bases not matched to a gene: 6. Per germline, CDR1 MNHNY and CDR2 SVGAGI (reference sequence). CDR3 size: 14 residues.

CDR3 sequence: CASSQLRDLYKPRNEQFF. The CDR3 region has the DNA TGCGCCAGCAGCCAGCTCCGCGACCTTTATAAACCACGGAATGAGCAGTTCTTC. V usage is TRBV5-1 and J usage is TRBJ2-1; D unresolved. The CDR3 consists of 18 residues. CDR1 is SGHRS and CDR2 is YFSETQ in the germline V gene. V lost 4 bases and J 7 bases, leaving 27 bases between the germline ends.

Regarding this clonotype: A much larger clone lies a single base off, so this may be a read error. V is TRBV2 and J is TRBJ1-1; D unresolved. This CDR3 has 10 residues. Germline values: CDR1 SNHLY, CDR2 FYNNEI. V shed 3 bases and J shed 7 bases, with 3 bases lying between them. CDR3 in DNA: TGTGCCAGCAGTGACATTGAAGCTTTCTTT. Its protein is CASSDIEAFF.

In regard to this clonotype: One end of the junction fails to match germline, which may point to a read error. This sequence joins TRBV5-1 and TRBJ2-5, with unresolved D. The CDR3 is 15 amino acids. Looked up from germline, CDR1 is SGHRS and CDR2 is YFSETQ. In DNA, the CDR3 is TGCGCCAGCAGCTTGCTGGCCACCCTCCAAGAGACTCAGTACTTC. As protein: CASSLLATLQETQYF.

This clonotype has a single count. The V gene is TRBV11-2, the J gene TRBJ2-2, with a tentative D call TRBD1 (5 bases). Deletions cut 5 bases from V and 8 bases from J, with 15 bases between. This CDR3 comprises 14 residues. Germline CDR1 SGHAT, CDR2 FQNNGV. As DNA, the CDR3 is TGTGCCAGCAGCACCAAGGGGCTGCGGGGGGAGCTGTTTTTT. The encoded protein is CASSTKGLRGELFF.

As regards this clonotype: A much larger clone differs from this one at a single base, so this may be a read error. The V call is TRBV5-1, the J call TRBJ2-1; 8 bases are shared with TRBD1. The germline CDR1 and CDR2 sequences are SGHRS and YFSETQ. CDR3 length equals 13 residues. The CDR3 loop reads CASSPEARTGQVF. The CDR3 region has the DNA TGCGCCAGCAGCCCGGAAGCTCGGACAGGGCAGGTCTTC.

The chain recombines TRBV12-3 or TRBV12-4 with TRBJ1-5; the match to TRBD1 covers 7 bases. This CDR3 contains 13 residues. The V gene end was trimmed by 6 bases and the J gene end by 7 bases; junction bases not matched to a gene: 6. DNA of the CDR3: TGTGCCAGCAGATTTGTAGGGGGCCAGCCCCAGCATTTT. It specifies CASRFVGGQPQHF.

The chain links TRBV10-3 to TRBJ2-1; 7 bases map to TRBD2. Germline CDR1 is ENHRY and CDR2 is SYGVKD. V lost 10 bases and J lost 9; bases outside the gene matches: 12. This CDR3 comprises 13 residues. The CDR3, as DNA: TGTGCCACGGAAGGGGCGGGAGAAATTGAGCAGTTCTTC. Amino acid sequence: CATEGAGEIEQFF.

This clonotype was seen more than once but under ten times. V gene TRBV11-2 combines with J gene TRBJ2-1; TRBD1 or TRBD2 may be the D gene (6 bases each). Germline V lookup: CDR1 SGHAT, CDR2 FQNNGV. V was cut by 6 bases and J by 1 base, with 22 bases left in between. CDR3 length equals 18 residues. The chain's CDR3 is CASRNNSGGLDSYNEQFF. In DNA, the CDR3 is TGTGCCAGCAGGAATAATTCCGGGGGCCTCGATTCCTACAATGAGCAGTTCTTC.

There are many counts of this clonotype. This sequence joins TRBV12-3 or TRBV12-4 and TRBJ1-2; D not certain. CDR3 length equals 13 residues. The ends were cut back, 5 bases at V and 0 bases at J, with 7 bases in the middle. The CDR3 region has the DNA TGTGCCAGCAGTCTACAGACTAACTATGGCTACACCTTC. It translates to CASSLQTNYGYTF.

CDR3 nucleotide sequence: TGTGCCAGCAGCCGTCGACGGCACACAGATACGCAGTATTTT. It encodes CASSRRRHTDTQYF. The chain employs TRBV12-3 or TRBV12-4 and TRBJ2-3, with D uncertain. V shed 6 bases and J shed 2 bases, with 12 bases lying between them. This CDR3 is built from 14 residues.

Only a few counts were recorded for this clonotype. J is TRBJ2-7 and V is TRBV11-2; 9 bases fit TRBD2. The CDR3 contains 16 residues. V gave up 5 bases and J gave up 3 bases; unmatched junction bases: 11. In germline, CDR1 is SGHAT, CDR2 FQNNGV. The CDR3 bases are TGTGCCAGCAGCCGTCCCTCTCTAGCGGGAAGCTACGAGCAGTACTTC. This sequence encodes CASSRPSLAGSYEQYF.